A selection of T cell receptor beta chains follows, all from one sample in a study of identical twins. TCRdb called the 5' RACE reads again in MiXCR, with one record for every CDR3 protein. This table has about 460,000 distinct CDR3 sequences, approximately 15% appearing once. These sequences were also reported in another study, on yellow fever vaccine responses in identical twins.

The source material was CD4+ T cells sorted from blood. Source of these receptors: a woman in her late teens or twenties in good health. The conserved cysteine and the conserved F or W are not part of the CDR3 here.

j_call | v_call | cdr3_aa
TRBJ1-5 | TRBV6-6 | AGLEGGSQPQH
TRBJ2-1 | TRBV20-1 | SAWQPGQGYNEQF
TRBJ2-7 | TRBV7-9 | ASSLAGTTIYEQY
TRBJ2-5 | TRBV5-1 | ASSLLAETQY
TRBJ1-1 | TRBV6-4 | ASSQGTGGAGTEAF
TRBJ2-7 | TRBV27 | ASKRYGTGGGYEQY
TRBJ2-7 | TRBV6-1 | ASFEREGLPLYEQY
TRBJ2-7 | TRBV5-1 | ASSLAAGLYEQY
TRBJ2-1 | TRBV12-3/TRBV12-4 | ASTEGRTRVLNEQF
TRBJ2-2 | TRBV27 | ASRSPRGLAGTNTGELF
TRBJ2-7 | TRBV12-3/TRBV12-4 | ASSSPGSEQY
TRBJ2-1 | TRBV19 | ASSISRDNEQF
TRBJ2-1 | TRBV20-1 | SAREQGALGNEQF
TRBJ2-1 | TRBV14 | ASSQELGAGDHNEQF
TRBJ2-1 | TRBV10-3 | AISEYDRGWNEQF
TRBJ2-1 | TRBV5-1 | ASSSEGNSYNEQF
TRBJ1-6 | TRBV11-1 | ASSWSTGENSPLH
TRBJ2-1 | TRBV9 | ASSVGGTSKHEQF
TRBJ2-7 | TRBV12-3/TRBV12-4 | ASTIRGGGYEQY
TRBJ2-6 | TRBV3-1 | ASSQVLAGSTGANVLT
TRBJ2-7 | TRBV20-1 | SVSLPTYEQY
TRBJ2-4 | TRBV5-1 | ASSLVGGRTGKNIQY
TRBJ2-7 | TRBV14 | ASSQEIGTGYEQY
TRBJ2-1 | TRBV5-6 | ASSLAGVNYEQF
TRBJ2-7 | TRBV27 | ASGRSGAYEQY
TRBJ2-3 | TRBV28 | ASSFPGLAGDMDTQY
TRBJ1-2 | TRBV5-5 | ASGTATGGGYT
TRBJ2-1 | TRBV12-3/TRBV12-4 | ASSFLGTSGNEQF
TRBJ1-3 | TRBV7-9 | ASSPQLGNTIY
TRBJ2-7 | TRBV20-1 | SAPELAVSSYEQY
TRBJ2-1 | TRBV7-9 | ASSRRVAGGNEQF
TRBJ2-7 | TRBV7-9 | ASSDRVNEQY
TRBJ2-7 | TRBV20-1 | SAREGLAGGRVEQY
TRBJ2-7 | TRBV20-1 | SASNPQGAAYEQY
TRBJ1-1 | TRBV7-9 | ASSLGGAMVNTEAF
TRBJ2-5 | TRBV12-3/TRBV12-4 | ASSLAGAGETQY
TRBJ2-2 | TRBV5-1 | ASSETEKNTGELF
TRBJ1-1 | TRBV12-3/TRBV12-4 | ASSLTGVNTEAF
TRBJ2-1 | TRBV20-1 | SARDIASSYNEQF
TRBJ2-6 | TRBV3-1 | ASSRGSSGANVLT
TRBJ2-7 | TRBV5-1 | ASSSDNLSYEQY
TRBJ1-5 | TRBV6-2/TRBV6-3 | ASSRTRGNQPQH
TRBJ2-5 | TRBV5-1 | ASSLSIPTGGRKTQY